The entry that follows covers one T cell receptor (beta chain) sequence. This sample is part of a study of T cell changes during pregnancy in multiple sclerosis. The CDR3 has 16 residues. Trimming stripped 3 bases from V and 1 base from J, with 13 bases between. The V gene's germline CDR1 is SGHVS and CDR2 FQNEAQ. Only in-frame clones appear in the TCRdb table, and some are missing; sequencing was by immunoSEQ multiplex PCR. This sample has approximately 69,000 clones; around nine tenths occur once, and the top ten carry less than 2.5%. The rearrangement uses TRBV7-8 and TRBJ2-1; D is perhaps TRBD2 (6 bases). This receptor was obtained from a female donor in good health, enrolled as a control in a pregnancy study. Source: peripheral blood, taken in the second trimester of pregnancy. This CDR3 is CASSFFWGVSYNEQFF. In nucleotides, the CDR3 is TGTGCCAGCAGCTTTTTTTGGGGGGTTTCCTACAATGAGCAGTTCTTC.